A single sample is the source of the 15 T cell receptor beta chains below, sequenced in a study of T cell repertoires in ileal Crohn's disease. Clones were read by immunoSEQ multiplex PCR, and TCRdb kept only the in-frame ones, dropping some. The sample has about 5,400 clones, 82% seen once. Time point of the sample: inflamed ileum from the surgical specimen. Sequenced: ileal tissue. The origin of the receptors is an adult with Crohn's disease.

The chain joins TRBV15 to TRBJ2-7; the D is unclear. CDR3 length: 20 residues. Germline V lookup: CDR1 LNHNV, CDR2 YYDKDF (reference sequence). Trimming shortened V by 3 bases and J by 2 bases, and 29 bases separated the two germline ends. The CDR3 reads CATSSFGSRSRPSNTYEQYF. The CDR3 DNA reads TGTGCCACCAGCAGTTTCGGGTCCAGGAGCCGACCTTCGAATACCTACGAGCAGTACTTC.

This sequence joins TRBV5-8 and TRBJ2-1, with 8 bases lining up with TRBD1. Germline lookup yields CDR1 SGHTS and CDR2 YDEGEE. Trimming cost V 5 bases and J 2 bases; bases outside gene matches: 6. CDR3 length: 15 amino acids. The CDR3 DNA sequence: TGTGCCAGCAGTTTTGGACAGGGCGCCTACAATGAGCAGTTCTTC. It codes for CASSFGQGAYNEQFF. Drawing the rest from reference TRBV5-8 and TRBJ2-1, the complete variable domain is EAGVTQSPTHLIKTRGQQATLRCSPISGHTSVYWYQQALGLGLQFLLWYDEGEERNRGNFPPRFSGRQFPNYSSELNVNALELEDSALYLCASSFGQGAYNEQFFGPGTRLTVL.

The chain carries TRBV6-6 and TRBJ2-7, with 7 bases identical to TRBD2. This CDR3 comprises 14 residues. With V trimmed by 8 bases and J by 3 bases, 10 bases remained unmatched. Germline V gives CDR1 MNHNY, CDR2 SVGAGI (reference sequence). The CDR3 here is CASHRSGAYYEQYF. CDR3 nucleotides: TGTGCCAGCCATAGAAGCGGGGCCTACTACGAGCAGTACTTC.

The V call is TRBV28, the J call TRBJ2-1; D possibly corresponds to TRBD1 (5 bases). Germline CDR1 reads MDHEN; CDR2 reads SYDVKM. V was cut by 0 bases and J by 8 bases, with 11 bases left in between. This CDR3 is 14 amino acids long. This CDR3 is CASSLWQGGDEQFF. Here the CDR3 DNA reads TGTGCCAGCAGTTTATGGCAGGGTGGGGATGAGCAGTTCTTC.

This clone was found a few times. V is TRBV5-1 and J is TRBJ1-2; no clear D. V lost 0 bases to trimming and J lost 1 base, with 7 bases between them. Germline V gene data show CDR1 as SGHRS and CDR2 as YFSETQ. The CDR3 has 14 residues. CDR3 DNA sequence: TGCGCCAGCAGCTTGGAAGGATATAACTATGGCTACACCTTC. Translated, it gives CASSLEGYNYGYTF.

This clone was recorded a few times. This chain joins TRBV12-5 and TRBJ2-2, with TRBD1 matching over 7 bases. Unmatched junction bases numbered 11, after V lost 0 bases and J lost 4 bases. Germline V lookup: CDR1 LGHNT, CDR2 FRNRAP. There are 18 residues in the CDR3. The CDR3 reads CASGLVKVRGNGTGELFF. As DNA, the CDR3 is TGTGCTAGTGGTTTGGTAAAGGTCAGGGGGAATGGCACCGGGGAGCTGTTTTTT.

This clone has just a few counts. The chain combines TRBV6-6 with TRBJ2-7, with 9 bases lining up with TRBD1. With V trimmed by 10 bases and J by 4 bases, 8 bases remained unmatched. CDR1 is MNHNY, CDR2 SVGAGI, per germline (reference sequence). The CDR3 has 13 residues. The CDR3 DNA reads TGTGCCATCAGCCGGGACAGGGAATACGAGCAGTACTTC. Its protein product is CAISRDREYEQYF.

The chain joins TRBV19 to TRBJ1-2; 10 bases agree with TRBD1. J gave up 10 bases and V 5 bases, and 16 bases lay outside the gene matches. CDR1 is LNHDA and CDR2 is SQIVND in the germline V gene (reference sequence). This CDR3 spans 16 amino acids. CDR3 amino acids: CASSPWTGGVGLDYTF. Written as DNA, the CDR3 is TGTGCCAGTAGTCCGTGGACAGGGGGAGTAGGTTTGGACTACACCTTC.

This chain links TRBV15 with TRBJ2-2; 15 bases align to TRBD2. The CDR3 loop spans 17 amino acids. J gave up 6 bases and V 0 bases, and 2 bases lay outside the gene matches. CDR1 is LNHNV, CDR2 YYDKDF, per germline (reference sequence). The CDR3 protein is CATSRDGLAGGPGELFF. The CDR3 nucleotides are TGTGCCACCAGCAGAGATGGACTAGCGGGGGGGCCCGGGGAGCTGTTTTTT.

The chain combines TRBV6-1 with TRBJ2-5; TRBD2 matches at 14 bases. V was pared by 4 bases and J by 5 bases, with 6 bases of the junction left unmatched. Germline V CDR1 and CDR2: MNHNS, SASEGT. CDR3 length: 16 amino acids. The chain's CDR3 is CASSASWTSGRETQYF. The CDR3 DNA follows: TGTGCCAGCAGTGCCTCATGGACTAGCGGGAGGGAGACCCAGTACTTC.

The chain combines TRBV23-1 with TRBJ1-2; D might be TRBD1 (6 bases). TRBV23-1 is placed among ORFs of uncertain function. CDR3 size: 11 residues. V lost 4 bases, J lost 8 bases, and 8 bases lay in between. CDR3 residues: CASSPRGGYTF. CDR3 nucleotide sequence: TGCGCCAGCAGTCCTAGGGGGGGCTACACCTTC.

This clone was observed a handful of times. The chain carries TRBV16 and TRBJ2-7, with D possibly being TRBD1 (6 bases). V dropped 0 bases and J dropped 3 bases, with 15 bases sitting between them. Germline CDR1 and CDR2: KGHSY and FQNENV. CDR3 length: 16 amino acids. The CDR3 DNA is TGTGCCAGCAGCCAATCGGGCACAGGGACGCTCTACGAGCAGTACTTC. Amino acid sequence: CASSQSGTGTLYEQYF.

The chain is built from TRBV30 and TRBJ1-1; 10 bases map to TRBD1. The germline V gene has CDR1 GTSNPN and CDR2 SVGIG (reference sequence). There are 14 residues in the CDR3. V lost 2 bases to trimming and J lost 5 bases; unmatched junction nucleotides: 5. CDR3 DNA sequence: TGTGCCTGGAGTAGGACAGGGGGTATTACTGAAGCTTTCTTT. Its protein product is CAWSRTGGITEAFF.

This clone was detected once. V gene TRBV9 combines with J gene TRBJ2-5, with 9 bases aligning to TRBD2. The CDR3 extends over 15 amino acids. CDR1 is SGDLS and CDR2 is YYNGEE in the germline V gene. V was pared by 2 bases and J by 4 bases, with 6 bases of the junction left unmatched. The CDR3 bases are TGTGCCAGCAGCGTCAATAGCGGGGGCGCAGAGACCCAGTACTTC. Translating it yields CASSVNSGGAETQYF.

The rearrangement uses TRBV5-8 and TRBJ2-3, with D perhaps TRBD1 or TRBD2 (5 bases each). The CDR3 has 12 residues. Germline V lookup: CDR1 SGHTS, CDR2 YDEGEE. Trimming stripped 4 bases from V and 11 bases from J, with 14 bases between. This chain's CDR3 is CASSPRGPGQYF. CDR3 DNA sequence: TGTGCCAGCAGCCCCCGGGGCCCGGGGCAGTATTTT. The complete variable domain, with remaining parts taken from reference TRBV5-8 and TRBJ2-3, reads EAGVTQSPTHLIKTRGQQATLRCSPISGHTSVYWYQQALGLGLQFLLWYDEGEERNRGNFPPRFSGRQFPNYSSELNVNALELEDSALYLCASSPRGPGQYFGPGTRLTVL.